One sample yielded the 20 T cell receptor beta chains listed below, sequenced in a study of T cells in Graves' hyperthyroidism and ophthalmopathy. Authors of the study amplified TCR beta CDR3 regions from RNA transcripts. HTBI primers were the set used in a first-round RT-PCR of the TCR CDR3. Each CDR3 protein gets one entry after TCRdb re-called the multiplex PCR reads with MiXCR. The table includes 600,000 to 650,000 distinct CDR3 sequences, around 21% detected once. Input material: blood. The receptors stem from a young man with Graves' ophthalmopathy.

The chain joins TRBV19 to TRBJ2-7, with 12 bases identical to TRBD1. V gave up 5 bases and J gave up 5 bases; unmatched junction bases: 4. The CDR3 totals 14 residues. Germline V CDR1 and CDR2: LNHDA, SQIVND (reference sequence). CDR3 DNA: TGTGCCAGTAGTTGGGGACAGGGGGCTGACGAGCAGTACTTC. This gives the protein CASSWGQGADEQYF.

The CDR3 reads CASTGGASLGELFF. The CDR3 DNA reads as TGTGCCAGCACCGGGGGAGCCAGTCTCGGGGAGCTGTTTTTT. The chain carries TRBV11-2 and TRBJ2-2, with D possibly matching TRBD2 (6 bases). The CDR3 runs to 14 residues. V lost 7 bases and J 7 bases, leaving 16 bases between the germline ends. Per germline, CDR1 SGHAT and CDR2 FQNNGV.

With respect to this clonotype: A far larger clone is off by one base, so a read error is likely. The chain has TRBV12-3 or TRBV12-4 and TRBJ2-3; D is ambiguous. Trimming stripped 1 base from V and 1 base from J, with 6 bases between. The CDR3 is 14 residues long. The CDR3 DNA sequence: TGTGCCAGCAGTTTAGAAGGGTGCACAGATACGCAGTATTTT. It encodes CASSLEGCTDTQYF.

This clonotype has at least ten counts. V gene TRBV6-1 combines with J gene TRBJ2-7, with D tentatively TRBD1 (5 bases). The CDR3 extends over 13 amino acids. CDR1 and CDR2 from the germline V gene are MNHNS and SASEGT. Trimming took off 4 bases at V and 3 bases at J, with 10 bases between the two ends. The chain's CDR3 is CASSVTGIYEQYF. In DNA, the CDR3 is TGTGCCAGCAGTGTAACAGGCATCTACGAGCAGTACTTC.

This chain uses TRBV6-9 with TRBJ1-5; D is possibly TRBD1 (5 bases). This CDR3 has 15 residues. The germline V and J ends were trimmed by 3 bases and 0 bases, with 9 bases remaining between them. In germline, CDR1 is MNHGY, CDR2 SVAAGI. Here the CDR3 DNA reads TGTGCCAGCAGTTACGACAGCTATAGCAATCAGCCCCAGCATTTT. Protein product: CASSYDSYSNQPQHF.

This clonotype was seen a handful of times. The chain recombines TRBV4-2 with TRBJ1-1; no reliable D call. The CDR3 consists of 15 residues. V was trimmed by 0 bases and J by 7 bases, leaving 15 bases between them. Germline V CDR1 and CDR2: LGHNA, YNFKEQ. The CDR3 reads CASSQETAEGREAFF. The CDR3 DNA follows: TGTGCCAGCAGCCAAGAAACGGCCGAGGGCCGTGAAGCTTTCTTT.

This clonotype occurred a few times. V is TRBV20-1 and J is TRBJ1-1, with D hard to call. CDR1 and CDR2 from the germline V gene are DFQATT and SNEGSKA (reference sequence). This CDR3 is 15 amino acids long. V was trimmed by 6 bases and J by 0 bases, leaving 17 bases between them. CDR3 in amino acids: CSAIPISPMNTEAFF. The CDR3 DNA sequence: TGCAGTGCCATTCCGATATCCCCCATGAACACTGAAGCTTTCTTT.

This clonotype was picked up a small number of times. This sequence joins TRBV29-1 and TRBJ2-7, with a tentative D call TRBD2 (5 bases). The V and J ends lost 4 bases and 1 base respectively, with 11 bases between them. The CDR3 runs 13 residues. The germline V gene encodes CDR1 SQVTM and CDR2 ANQGSEA. The CDR3 DNA is TGCAGCGTTGTGGGATGGGAGTCCTACGAGCAGTACTTC. Its protein product is CSVVGWESYEQYF.

V is TRBV30 and J is TRBJ2-1, with a weak D call TRBD2 (7 bases). Germline V gene sequence: CDR1 GTSNPN, CDR2 SVGIG (reference sequence). The CDR3 runs to 15 residues. Trimming shortened V by 6 bases and J by 0 bases, and 15 bases separated the two germline ends. In DNA, the CDR3 is TGTGCCTGCCTGGGAGGGGGGGACTCCTACAATGAGCAGTTCTTC. This gives the protein CACLGGGDSYNEQFF.

This rearrangement joins TRBV5-1 to TRBJ2-5, with a possible D match to TRBD1 (6 bases). Trimming took off 4 bases at V and 5 bases at J, with 18 bases between the two ends. The CDR3 totals 15 residues. Germline V lookup: CDR1 SGHRS, CDR2 YFSETQ. The CDR3 DNA sequence: TGCGCCAGCAGCCCAAACCCGGGACAATGGGAGACCCAGTACTTC. Amino acids: CASSPNPGQWETQYF.

This clonotype was detected a few times. V is TRBV6-5 and J is TRBJ2-1; TRBD2 might be the D (6 bases). This CDR3 is built from 16 residues. Germline V gene sequence: CDR1 MNHEY, CDR2 SVGAGI. With 2 bases removed from V and 2 bases from J, the gap between germline ends came to 13 bases. In DNA form, the CDR3 reads TGTGCCAGCAGTTACGGGTTGGGAGGACCCTACAATGAGCAGTTCTTC. Translating it yields CASSYGLGGPYNEQFF.

About this clonotype itself: A read error may explain this, as a much larger clone is one base away. The rearrangement uses TRBV28 and TRBJ2-1, with 16 bases fitting TRBD2. This CDR3 has 18 amino acids. Germline values: CDR1 MDHEN, CDR2 SYDVKM. In nucleotides, the CDR3 is TGTGCCAGCAGTCCCACCCGCGGGACTAGCGGGAGGGGCAATGAGCAGTCCTTC. This encodes CASSPTRGTSGRGNEQSF.

This clonotype turned up a few times. V and J are TRBV12-3 or TRBV12-4 and TRBJ2-7; 7 bases agree with TRBD2. Losses at the gene ends were 6 bases for V and 5 bases for J; bases not matched to a gene: 10. The CDR3 runs 14 residues. The CDR3 sequence: CASRPSAGVHEQYF. DNA of the CDR3: TGTGCCAGCAGGCCTTCGGCGGGAGTTCACGAGCAGTACTTC.

This clonotype was picked up many times. The rearrangement joins TRBV12-3 or TRBV12-4 to TRBJ2-1; 13 nucleotides agree with TRBD2. The ends lost 8 bases at V and 4 bases at J; junction bases unmatched: 2. There are 14 residues in the CDR3. CDR3 loop: CASGTSGIYNEQFF. The DNA for the CDR3 is TGTGCCAGCGGGACTAGCGGGATATACAATGAGCAGTTCTTC.

This clonotype turned up a few times. The CDR3 here is CASSQGWTGNGLYEQYF. CDR3 in DNA: TGCGCCAGCAGCCAAGGGTGGACAGGGAATGGTCTCTACGAGCAGTACTTC. The gene calls are TRBV4-1 and TRBJ2-7; 8 bases are shared with TRBD1. With V trimmed by 1 base and J by 3 bases, 11 bases remained unmatched. The CDR3 has 17 residues. CDR1 is MGHRA, CDR2 YSYEKL, per germline.

There are many counts of this clonotype. The chain is built from TRBV15 and TRBJ2-7; 8 bases are shared with TRBD2. Germline loops: CDR1 LNHNV, CDR2 YYDKDF (reference sequence). This CDR3 has 14 amino acids. The ends lost 4 bases at V and 0 bases at J; junction bases unmatched: 2. This CDR3 reads CATSKSGSSYEQYF. The CDR3 DNA sequence: TGTGCCACCAGCAAGAGCGGGAGCTCCTACGAGCAGTACTTC.

The gene calls are TRBV19 and TRBJ1-5, with D perhaps TRBD1 (5 bases). This CDR3 comprises 15 residues. Germline loops: CDR1 LNHDA, CDR2 SQIVND (reference sequence). V gave up 5 bases and J gave up 0 bases, with 11 bases separating them. The CDR3 DNA reads TGTGCCAGTAGTCAGGGAGAAAATAGCAATCAGCCCCAGCATTTT. Residues: CASSQGENSNQPQHF.

V is TRBV7-2 and J is TRBJ2-1; TRBD2 aligns across 7 bases. CDR1 and CDR2 (germline): SGHTA, FQGNSA. The CDR3 contains 12 residues. V lost 5 bases and J lost 10; bases outside the gene matches: 5. CDR3 region: CASSPWEGEQFF. Written as DNA, the CDR3 is TGTGCCAGCAGCCCTTGGGAGGGGGAGCAGTTCTTC.

V is TRBV5-1 and J is TRBJ2-2; TRBD1 agrees at 8 bases. The CDR3 is 16 amino acids. Losses at the gene ends were 1 base for V and 2 bases for J; bases not matched to a gene: 4. Germline-derived CDR1 and CDR2 are SGHRS and YFSETQ. CDR3 DNA: TGCGCCAGCAGCTTGAGTGGGACAGGAAACACCGGGGAGCTGTTTTTT. This gives the protein CASSLSGTGNTGELFF. The variable domain in full, with the rest retrieved from reference TRBV5-1 and TRBJ2-2, is KAGVTQTPRYLIKTRGQQVTLSCSPISGHRSVSWYQQTPGQGLQFLFEYFSETQRNKGNFPGRFSGRQFSNSRSEMNVSTLELGDSALYLCASSLSGTGNTGELFFGEGSRLTVL.

The chain couples TRBV15 to TRBJ1-5; 8 bases map to TRBD1. J lost 7 bases, V lost 1 base, and 3 bases had no gene match. CDR1 and CDR2 from the germline V gene are LNHNV and YYDKDF (reference sequence). The CDR3 length is 14 residues. In nucleotides, the CDR3 is TGTGCCACCAGCAGAGGAACAGGGGGGCAGCCCCAGCATTTT. Protein: CATSRGTGGQPQHF.